This TCR beta chain appears in the sequencing data of a study of blood T cell repertoires in COVID-19. For the study at large: Collection of acute and convalescent COVID-19 samples took place in the United States, Italy and Spain. T cells, B-cell-depleted T cells, or PBMCs provided the cDNA or gDNA that served as material.

As handled by the study authors: How many nucleated cells were present was estimated from reference gene primer amplification. The repertoire was sequenced with immunoSEQ multiplex PCR; TCRdb's copy has only in-frame clones and lacks some. V and J calls and clone size follow that table, whereas D and trimming were derived from the DNA. The sample has around 50,000 clones, roughly 90% seen once. V gave up 3 bases and J gave up 3 bases; unmatched junction bases: 5. Germline assignment: CDR1 SGHTA and CDR2 FQGTGA. The CDR3 contains 15 residues. This TCR was sampled from a human donor in a cohort sampled during active COVID-19. The chain is built from TRBV7-3 and TRBJ2-3, with 8 bases that match TRBD2. Sample: peripheral blood. The CDR3 protein is CASSFSGGRTDTQYF. The DNA for the CDR3 is TGTGCCAGCAGCTTCAGCGGGGGTCGGACAGATACGCAGTATTTT.